This T cell receptor beta chain was captured by sequencing in a study of tissue T cells after allogeneic stem cell transplantation. Study-level information: Where cell numbers permitted, CD3+ T cells were sorted from preserved blood and marrow. Broader study findings: TCR repertoires tracked anatomic similarity, regardless of disease or transplant status.

Profiled with immunoSEQ multiplex PCR; TCRdb holds only in-frame clones, not every one. The sample yields about 43,000 clones, roughly 92% seen once. The CDR3 loop spans 16 amino acids. The germline gives CDR1 SEHNR, CDR2 FQNEAQ (reference sequence). Germline trimming cut 5 bases from V and 5 bases from J; bases unmatched to any gene: 10. To note about this clone: Its antigen remains unidentified.

This clonotype was sampled from a woman aged 35 to 75 who later had graft-versus-host disease after an allogeneic stem cell transplant. The chain carries TRBV7-9 and TRBJ2-5; 11 bases match TRBD1. The sample in question was blood, obtained before transplantation. CDR3 sequence reads: CASSPRTGGRWETQYF. The CDR3 bases are TGTGCCAGCAGCCCGCGGACAGGGGGCCGATGGGAGACCCAGTACTTC.